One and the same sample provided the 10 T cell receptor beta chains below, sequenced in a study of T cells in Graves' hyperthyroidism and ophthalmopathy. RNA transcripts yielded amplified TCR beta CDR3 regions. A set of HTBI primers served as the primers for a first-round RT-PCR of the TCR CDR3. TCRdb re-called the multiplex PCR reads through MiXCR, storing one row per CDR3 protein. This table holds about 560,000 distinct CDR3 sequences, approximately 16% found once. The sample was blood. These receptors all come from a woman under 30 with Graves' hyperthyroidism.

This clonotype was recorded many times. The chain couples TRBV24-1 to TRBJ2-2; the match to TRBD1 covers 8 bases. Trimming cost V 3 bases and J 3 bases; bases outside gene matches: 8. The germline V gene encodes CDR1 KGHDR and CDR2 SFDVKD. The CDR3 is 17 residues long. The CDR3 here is CATSDLLSGGDTGELFF. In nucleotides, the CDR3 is TGTGCCACCAGTGATCTTTTGTCAGGGGGCGACACCGGGGAGCTGTTTTTT.

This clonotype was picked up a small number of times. The CDR3 DNA is TGTGCCAGCAGATATTCCACAGGGGGGGTATACGACGGGGAGCTGTTTTTT. This codes for CASRYSTGGVYDGELFF. This rearrangement joins TRBV2 to TRBJ2-2, with D perhaps matching TRBD1 (8 bases). V shed 6 bases and J shed 7 bases, with 24 bases lying between them. The CDR3 runs to 17 residues. The germline CDR1 and CDR2 sequences are SNHLY and FYNNEI.

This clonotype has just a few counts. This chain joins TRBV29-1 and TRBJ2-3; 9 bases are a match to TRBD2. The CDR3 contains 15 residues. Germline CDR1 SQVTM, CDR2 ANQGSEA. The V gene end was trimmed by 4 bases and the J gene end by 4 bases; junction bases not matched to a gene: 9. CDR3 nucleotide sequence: TGCAGCGTTGTAGGGACTAGCTCTTCCTCAGATACGCAGTATTTT. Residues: CSVVGTSSSSDTQYF.

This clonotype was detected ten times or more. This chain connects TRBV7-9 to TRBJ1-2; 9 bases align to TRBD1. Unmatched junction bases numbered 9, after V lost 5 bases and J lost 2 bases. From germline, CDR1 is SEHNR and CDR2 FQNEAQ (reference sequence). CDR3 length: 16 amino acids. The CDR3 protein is CASSPSRDRDNYGYTF. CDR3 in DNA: TGTGCCAGCAGCCCAAGCCGGGACAGGGACAACTATGGCTACACCTTC.

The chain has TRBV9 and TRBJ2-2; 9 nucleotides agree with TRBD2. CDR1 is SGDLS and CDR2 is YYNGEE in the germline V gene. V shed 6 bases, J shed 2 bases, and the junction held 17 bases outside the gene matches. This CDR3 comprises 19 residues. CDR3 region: CASNQRGAPLIPNTGELFF. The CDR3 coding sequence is TGTGCCAGCAATCAGCGGGGGGCCCCGCTCATACCTAACACCGGGGAGCTGTTTTTT. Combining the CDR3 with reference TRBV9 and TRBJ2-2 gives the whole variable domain DSGVTQTPKHLITATGQRVTLRCSPRSGDLSVYWYQQSLDQGLQFLIQYYNGEERAKGNILERFSAQQFPDLHSELNLSSLELGDSALYFCASNQRGAPLIPNTGELFFGEGSRLTVL.

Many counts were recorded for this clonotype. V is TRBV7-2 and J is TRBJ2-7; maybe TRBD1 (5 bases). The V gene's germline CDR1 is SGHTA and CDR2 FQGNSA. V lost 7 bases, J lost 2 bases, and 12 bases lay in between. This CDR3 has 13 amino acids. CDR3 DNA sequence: TGTGCCAGCATTCAGGGTTTCCCCTACGAGCAGTACTTC. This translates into CASIQGFPYEQYF.

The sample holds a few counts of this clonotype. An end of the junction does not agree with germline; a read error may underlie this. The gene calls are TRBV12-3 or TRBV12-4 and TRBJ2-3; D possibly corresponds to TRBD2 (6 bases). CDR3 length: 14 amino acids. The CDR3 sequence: CASSFGSRGDTQCF. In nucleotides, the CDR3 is TGTGCCAGCAGTTTTGGGTCCCGCGGGGATACGCAGTGTTTT.

CDR3 in DNA: TGCAGCGTTTTTCGGGACACAGATACGCAGTATTTT. Residues: CSVFRDTDTQYF. The rearrangement links TRBV29-1 to TRBJ2-3; D perhaps matches TRBD2 (5 bases). Looked up from germline, CDR1 is SQVTM and CDR2 is ANQGSEA. CDR3 size: 12 residues. Trimming left V 5 bases short and J 2 bases short, with 8 bases between.

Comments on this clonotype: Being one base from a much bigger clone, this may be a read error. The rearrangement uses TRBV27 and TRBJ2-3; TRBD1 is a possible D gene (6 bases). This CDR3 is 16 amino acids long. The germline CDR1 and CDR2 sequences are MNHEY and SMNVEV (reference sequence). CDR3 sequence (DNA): TGTGCCAGCAGTCCAAGCATAGGACAGATCACAGATAGGCAGTATTTT. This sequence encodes CASSPSIGQITDRQYF.

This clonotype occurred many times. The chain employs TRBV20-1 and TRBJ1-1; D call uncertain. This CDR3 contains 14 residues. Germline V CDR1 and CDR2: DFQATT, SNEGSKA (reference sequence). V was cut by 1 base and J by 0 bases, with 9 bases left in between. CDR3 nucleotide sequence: TGCAGTGCTAGAGCCGACGGGATGAACACTGAAGCTTTCTTT. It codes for CSARADGMNTEAFF.